This T cell receptor beta chain was sequenced in a study of blood T cell repertoires in COVID-19. Libraries were prepared by immunoSEQ multiplex PCR; TCRdb keeps only in-frame clonotypes and omits some of them. Altogether some 30,000 clones are present, roughly 88% being singletons, with the ten largest covering 4.5% to 5%. In germline, CDR1 is SGHTA, CDR2 FQGNSA. The CDR3 totals 16 residues. The junction had 7 bases not matched to a gene; V was cut back by 5 bases and J by 0 bases. The sample comprised peripheral blood. The chain carries TRBV7-2 and TRBJ1-5; 7 bases line up with TRBD1. This receptor was obtained from a woman in her 70s with active COVID-19. The CDR3 spells CASSVSGTVSNQPQHF. CDR3 nucleotides: TGTGCCAGCAGCGTATCCGGGACAGTTAGCAATCAGCCCCAGCATTTT.